Listed here are 27 T cell receptor beta chains from one sample, sequenced in a study of blood T cell repertoires in COVID-19. The table came from immunoSEQ multiplex PCR; TCRdb's copy has only in-frame clones and leaves some out. The data contain 200,000 to 300,000 clones, roughly 76% of them singletons. Specimen: peripheral blood. These receptors were obtained from an elderly woman with COVID-19, enrolled during active disease.

The CDR3 spells CASSIVGQSPSYSGANVLTF. The CDR3 DNA reads as TGTGCCAGTAGTATTGTCGGACAGTCCCCATCCTACTCTGGGGCCAACGTCCTGACTTTC. V gene TRBV19 combines with J gene TRBJ2-6; TRBD1 might be the D (6 bases). From germline, CDR1 is LNHDA and CDR2 SQIVND (reference sequence). With 3 bases removed from V and 0 bases from J, the gap between germline ends came to 21 bases. CDR3 length: 20 amino acids.

The J gene is TRBJ1-2, the V gene TRBV18; 7 positions agree with TRBD1. This CDR3 has 13 residues. With V trimmed by 5 bases and J by 8 bases, 8 bases remained unmatched. Germline V gene lookup returns CDR1 KGHSH and CDR2 LQKENI. In nucleotides, the CDR3 is TGTGCCAGCTCAAAACAGGGGTTATACGGCTACACCTTC. This encodes CASSKQGLYGYTF.

This rearrangement joins TRBV6-5 to TRBJ1-5, with 7 nucleotides matching TRBD1. The CDR3 sequence is 15 residues long. Trimming took 7 bases from V and 2 from J; bases not matched to a gene: 8. Germline CDR1 reads MNHEY; CDR2 reads SVGAGI. CDR3 in amino acids: CASKMRGTGNQPQHF. CDR3 nucleotide sequence: TGTGCCAGCAAGATGAGAGGGACAGGCAATCAGCCCCAGCATTTT.

This clone appeared a single time. The J gene is TRBJ2-1, the V gene TRBV2, with D tentatively TRBD2 (6 bases). Trimming took 6 bases from V and 2 from J, leaving 8 bases between them. The CDR3 contains 13 residues. Germline values: CDR1 SNHLY, CDR2 FYNNEI. The CDR3 bases are TGTGCCAGCAGGGAGGGTGCCTACAATGAGCAGTTCTTC. Translating gives CASREGAYNEQFF.

The chain carries TRBV4-1 and TRBJ1-3; 7 nucleotides match TRBD1. V lost 1 base and J lost 4; bases outside the gene matches: 10. CDR3 length: 17 residues. Germline V gene sequence: CDR1 MGHRA, CDR2 YSYEKL. The CDR3 sequence is CASSQVYSGGRGNTIYF. DNA for the CDR3: TGCGCCAGCAGCCAAGTTTATTCAGGGGGTAGGGGAAACACCATATATTTT.

This clone was seen just once. The V and J genes are TRBV19 and TRBJ1-5; 9 positions match TRBD1. J was trimmed by 4 bases and V by 5 bases; bases with no gene match: 6. The CDR3 has 15 residues. Germline V gene lookup returns CDR1 LNHDA and CDR2 SQIVND (reference sequence). The CDR3 bases are TGTGCCAGTAGTGGGGTGGGGACAGGGAATCAGCCCCAGCATTTT. Protein sequence: CASSGVGTGNQPQHF. Full variable domain (missing parts from reference TRBV19 and TRBJ1-5): DGGITQSPKYLFRKEGQNVTLSCEQNLNHDAMYWYRQDPGQGLRLIYYSQIVNDFQKGDIAEGYSVSREKKESFPLTVTSAQKNPTAFYLCASSGVGTGNQPQHFGDGTRLSIL.

This clone showed up just once. The gene calls are TRBV18 and TRBJ2-7; TRBD2 is a possible D gene (5 bases). Germline V gene sequence: CDR1 KGHSH, CDR2 LQKENI. V shed 2 bases and J shed 3 bases, with 11 bases lying between them. This CDR3 is 14 amino acids long. The DNA for the CDR3 is TGTGCCAGCTCACCAGGGCAGCGGCTCTACGAGCAGTACTTC. It translates to CASSPGQRLYEQYF.

This chain connects TRBV27 to TRBJ1-5, with 7 positions matching TRBD1. V was clipped by 4 bases and J by 4 bases; unmatched bases: 10. The CDR3 length is 16 residues. The germline V gene encodes CDR1 MNHEY and CDR2 SMNVEV (reference sequence). In nucleotides, the CDR3 is TGTGCCAGCAGTTCTTTGGGGGACAGTTTTAATCAGCCCCAGCATTTT. This gives the protein CASSSLGDSFNQPQHF.

This clone was found once. The chain couples TRBV7-6 to TRBJ1-3, with D uncertain. V lost 3 bases and J 0 bases, leaving 12 bases between the germline ends. The V gene's germline CDR1 is SGHVS and CDR2 FNYEAQ. The CDR3 runs 16 residues. CDR3 coding DNA: TGTGCCAGCAGCTTGACGCTGGAGGGCTCTGGAAACACCATATATTTT. The encoded protein is CASSLTLEGSGNTIYF.

The chain is built from TRBV18 and TRBJ2-7; TRBD2 agrees at 8 bases. CDR1 KGHSH and CDR2 LQKENI come from the germline V gene. CDR3 length: 15 residues. V was clipped by 3 bases and J by 0 bases; unmatched bases: 4. The CDR3 sequence is CASSPLGTSSYEQYF. The DNA for the CDR3 is TGTGCCAGCTCACCCCTCGGGACTAGCTCCTACGAGCAGTACTTC.

The chain links TRBV6-2 or TRBV6-3 to TRBJ1-2; TRBD1 matches 9 bases. The CDR3 has 13 residues. Germline lookup yields CDR1 MNHEY and CDR2 SVGEGT. V shed 6 bases and J 6 bases; nucleotides not matched to a gene: 5. CDR3 sequence reads: CASRPTGGHGYTF. Written as DNA, the CDR3 is TGTGCCAGCAGGCCTACAGGGGGCCATGGCTACACCTTC.

The chain employs TRBV27 and TRBJ2-7; 7 nucleotides match TRBD2. CDR1 is MNHEY and CDR2 is SMNVEV in the germline V gene (reference sequence). The V and J ends lost 3 bases and 0 bases, in that order; junction bases with no gene match: 5. The length of the CDR3 is 15 residues. The CDR3 loop is CASSLTGRPSYEQYF. CDR3 nucleotides: TGTGCCAGCAGTTTGACCGGGAGGCCCTCCTACGAGCAGTACTTC.

The chain has TRBV5-1 and TRBJ1-4, with D uncertain. V gave up 4 bases and J gave up 7 bases, with 11 bases separating them. The CDR3 consists of 13 residues. Germline V lookup: CDR1 SGHRS, CDR2 YFSETQ. As DNA, the CDR3 is TGCGCCAGCAGCCCAGGTGCTGGTGAAAAACTGTTTTTT. This encodes CASSPGAGEKLFF.

This clone has only one observation. J is TRBJ1-2 and V is TRBV18; D possibly corresponds to TRBD1 (6 bases). V lost 4 bases and J 5 bases, leaving 17 bases between the germline ends. Germline CDR1 is KGHSH and CDR2 is LQKENI. The CDR3 runs 15 residues. CDR3 in DNA: TGTGCCAGCTCACGTGAGATGAGACAGGTTTATGGCTACACCTTC. It codes for CASSREMRQVYGYTF.

The chain combines TRBV29-1 with TRBJ2-7, with D perhaps TRBD1 (6 bases). Germline CDR1 is SQVTM and CDR2 is ANQGSEA. This CDR3 is 13 amino acids long. V was trimmed by 7 bases and J by 1 base, leaving 14 bases between them. The CDR3 loop is CSAVAGQSYEQYF. The CDR3 nucleotides read TGCAGCGCAGTTGCAGGACAGTCCTACGAGCAGTACTTC.

This clone was counted only a few times. The CDR3 DNA reads TGTGCCACCCAGACAGGTACAGGCTCCGAGCAGTACTTC. Translated: CATQTGTGSEQYF. This sequence joins TRBV24-1 and TRBJ2-7, with D possibly being TRBD1 (6 bases). The V gene's germline CDR1 is KGHDR and CDR2 SFDVKD. V was clipped by 9 bases and J by 6 bases, with 17 bases between them. The CDR3 sequence is 13 residues long.

This sequence joins TRBV2 and TRBJ1-1, with D uncertain. The CDR3 length is 12 residues. V was pared by 8 bases and J by 5 bases, with 12 bases between. In germline, CDR1 is SNHLY, CDR2 FYNNEI. The CDR3 sequence is CASRFSATEAFF. The CDR3 nucleotides are TGTGCCAGCCGGTTTTCTGCGACTGAAGCTTTCTTT.

The chain combines TRBV7-2 with TRBJ2-7; 10 nucleotides agree with TRBD1. Germline V CDR1 and CDR2: SGHTA, FQGNSA. This CDR3 is 15 amino acids long. The V and J ends lost 2 bases and 8 bases, in that order; junction bases with no gene match: 9. DNA for the CDR3: TGTGCCAGCAGCTTACCAGGGACAGGGGAGGACAAGCAGTACTTC. Amino acids: CASSLPGTGEDKQYF. Looking up the rest from reference TRBV7-2 and TRBJ2-7 gives the full variable domain: GAGVSQSPSNKVTEKGKDVELRCDPISGHTALYWYRQSLGQGLEFLIYFQGNSAPDKSGLPSDRFSAERTGGSVSTLTIQRTQQEDSAVYLCASSLPGTGEDKQYFGPGTRLTVT.

The chain combines TRBV7-6 with TRBJ1-6; 7 bases are a match to TRBD1. The CDR3 is made up of 17 amino acids. Trimming removed 1 base from V and 6 bases from J; junction bases left unmatched: 9. The germline gives CDR1 SGHVS, CDR2 FNYEAQ. CDR3 nucleotide sequence: TGTGCCAGCAGCTTAGTACCCCGGGACAGTGGTAATTCACCCCTCCACTTT. Protein sequence: CASSLVPRDSGNSPLHF.

The chain links TRBV3-1 (or the pseudogene TRBV3-2) to TRBJ1-1, with D uncertain. Deletions cut 7 bases from V and 4 bases from J, with 19 bases between. The CDR3 loop spans 15 amino acids. The germline V gene encodes CDR1 LGHDT and CDR2 YNNKEL (reference sequence). CDR3 nucleotides: TGTGCCAGCAAAAGCCGGGAAGCCGCCCGCACTGAAGCTTTCTTT. This encodes CASKSREAARTEAFF.

The V gene is TRBV3-1 (or the pseudogene TRBV3-2), the J gene TRBJ2-3, with TRBD2 matching over 8 bases. Germline V gives CDR1 LGHDT, CDR2 YNNKEL (reference sequence). Trimming removed 0 bases from V and 6 bases from J; junction bases left unmatched: 11. The CDR3 has 17 residues. CDR3 residues: CASSQDRTGGPRDTQYF. In DNA form, the CDR3 reads TGTGCCAGCAGCCAAGATAGAACGGGAGGGCCTCGGGATACGCAGTATTTT.

The chain carries TRBV11-2 and TRBJ1-6; D possibly corresponds to TRBD1 (5 bases). This CDR3 contains 15 residues. Germline CDR1 is SGHAT and CDR2 is FQNNGV. The V end was cut by 4 bases, the J end by 5 bases, with 12 bases between. The CDR3 protein is CASSSATVNNSPLHF. CDR3 bases: TGTGCCAGCAGCTCCGCGACAGTAAATAATTCACCCCTCCACTTT.

This clone was observed a few times. This chain connects TRBV5-1 to TRBJ1-2; weak D call: TRBD1 (5 bases). The germline CDR1 and CDR2 sequences are SGHRS and YFSETQ. The ends were cut back, 0 bases at V and 4 bases at J, with 10 bases in the middle. The CDR3 runs to 14 residues. In nucleotides, the CDR3 is TGCGCCAGCAGCTTGGCCTGGCAGGGCTATGGCTACACCTTC. Its protein product is CASSLAWQGYGYTF.

The V and J genes are TRBV16 and TRBJ1-1, with TRBD1 matching 9 bases. CDR1 and CDR2 (germline): KGHSY, FQNENV. The junction had 9 bases not matched to a gene; V was cut back by 4 bases and J by 6 bases. This CDR3 spans 15 amino acids. The CDR3 here is CASSRRDRVASEAFF. CDR3 sequence (DNA): TGTGCCAGCAGCCGCAGGGACAGGGTAGCCTCTGAAGCTTTCTTT.

This chain uses TRBV11-2 with TRBJ2-1; perhaps TRBD1 as D (6 bases). This CDR3 is 17 amino acids long. V dropped 1 base and J dropped 2 bases, with 15 bases sitting between them. CDR1 and CDR2 (germline): SGHAT, FQNNGV. Here the CDR3 reads CASSLAGATTAYNEQFF. CDR3 bases: TGTGCCAGCAGCTTAGCAGGGGCGACAACTGCCTACAATGAGCAGTTCTTC.

This clone came up once. The chain employs TRBV7-9 and TRBJ2-7, with 8 bases fitting TRBD2. Germline lookup yields CDR1 SEHNR and CDR2 FQNEAQ (reference sequence). The CDR3 has 15 amino acids. Germline trimming cut 4 bases from V and 6 bases from J; bases unmatched to any gene: 11. The CDR3 DNA sequence: TGTGCCAGCAGCTCGGTGGCGGGAGGAATGGCCGAGCAGTACTTC. Translating it yields CASSSVAGGMAEQYF.

The chain employs TRBV9 and TRBJ1-2; D is perhaps TRBD1 (6 bases). The CDR3 spans 15 residues. Trimming cost V 4 bases and J 1 base, with 14 bases left between them. The V gene's germline CDR1 is SGDLS and CDR2 YYNGEE. This CDR3 reads CASSIYREINYGYTF. The CDR3 DNA sequence: TGTGCCAGCAGCATATACAGGGAGATTAACTATGGCTACACCTTC.